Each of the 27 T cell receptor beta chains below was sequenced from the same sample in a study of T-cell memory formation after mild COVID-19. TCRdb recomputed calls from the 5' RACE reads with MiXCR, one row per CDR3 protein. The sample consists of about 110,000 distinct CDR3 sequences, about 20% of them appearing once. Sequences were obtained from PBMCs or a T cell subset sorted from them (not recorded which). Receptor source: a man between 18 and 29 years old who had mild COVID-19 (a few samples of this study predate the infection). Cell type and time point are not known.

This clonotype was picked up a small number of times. The chain's CDR3 is CAPRAMNTQYF. CDR3 sequence (DNA): TGTGCCCCCAGGGCGATGAATACGCAGTATTTT. The rearrangement joins TRBV2 to TRBJ2-3, with a possible D match to TRBD1 (5 bases). With 11 bases removed from V and 7 bases from J, the gap between germline ends came to 13 bases. This CDR3 is 11 amino acids long. The V gene's germline CDR1 is SNHLY and CDR2 FYNNEI.

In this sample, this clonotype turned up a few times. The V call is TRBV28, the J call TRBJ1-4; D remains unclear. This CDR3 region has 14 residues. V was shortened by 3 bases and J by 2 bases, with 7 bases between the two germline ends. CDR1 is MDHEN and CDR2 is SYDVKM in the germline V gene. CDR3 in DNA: TGTGCCAGCAGTTTGCAGTTCACTAATGAAAAACTGTTTTTT. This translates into CASSLQFTNEKLFF.

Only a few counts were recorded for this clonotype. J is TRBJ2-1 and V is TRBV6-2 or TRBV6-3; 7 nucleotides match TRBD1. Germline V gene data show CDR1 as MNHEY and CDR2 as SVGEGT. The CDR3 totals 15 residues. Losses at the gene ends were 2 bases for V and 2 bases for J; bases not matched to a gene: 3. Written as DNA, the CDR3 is TGTGCCAGCAGTTACCCCGGGACAGCCTACAATGAGCAGTTCTTC. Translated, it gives CASSYPGTAYNEQFF.

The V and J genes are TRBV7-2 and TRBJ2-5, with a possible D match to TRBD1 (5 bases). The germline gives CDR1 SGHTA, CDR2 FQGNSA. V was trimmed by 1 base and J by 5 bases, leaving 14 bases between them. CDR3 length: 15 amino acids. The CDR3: CASSLGVQGMETQYF. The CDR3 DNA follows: TGTGCCAGCAGCTTAGGGGTGCAGGGTATGGAGACCCAGTACTTC. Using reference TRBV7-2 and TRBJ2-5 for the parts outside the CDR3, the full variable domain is GAGVSQSPSNKVTEKGKDVELRCDPISGHTALYWYRQSLGQGLEFLIYFQGNSAPDKSGLPSDRFSAERTGGSVSTLTIQRTQQEDSAVYLCASSLGVQGMETQYFGPGTRLLVL.

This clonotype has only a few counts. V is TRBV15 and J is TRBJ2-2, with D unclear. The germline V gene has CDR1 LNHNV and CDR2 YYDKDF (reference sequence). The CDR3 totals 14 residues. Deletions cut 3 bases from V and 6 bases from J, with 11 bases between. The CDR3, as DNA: TGTGCCACCAGCAGGGGTTGGGCGTCCGGGGAGCTGTTTTTT. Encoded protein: CATSRGWASGELFF.

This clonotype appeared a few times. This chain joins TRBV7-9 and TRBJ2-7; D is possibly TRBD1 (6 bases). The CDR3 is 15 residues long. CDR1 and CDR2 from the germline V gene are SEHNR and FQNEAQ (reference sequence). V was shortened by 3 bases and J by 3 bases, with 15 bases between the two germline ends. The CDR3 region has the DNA TGTGCCAGCAGCTTTACAGGGTCGATCGACTACGAGCAGTACTTC. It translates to CASSFTGSIDYEQYF.

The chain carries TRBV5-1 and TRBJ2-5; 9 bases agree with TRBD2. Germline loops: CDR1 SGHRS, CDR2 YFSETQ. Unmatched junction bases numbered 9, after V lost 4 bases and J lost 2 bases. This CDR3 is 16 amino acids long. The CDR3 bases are TGCGCCAGCAGCCTGGGCGTTAGCGGGGGTCAAGAGACCCAGTACTTC. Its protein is CASSLGVSGGQETQYF. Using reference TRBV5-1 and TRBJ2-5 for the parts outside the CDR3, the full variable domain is KAGVTQTPRYLIKTRGQQVTLSCSPISGHRSVSWYQQTPGQGLQFLFEYFSETQRNKGNFPGRFSGRQFSNSRSEMNVSTLELGDSALYLCASSLGVSGGQETQYFGPGTRLLVL.

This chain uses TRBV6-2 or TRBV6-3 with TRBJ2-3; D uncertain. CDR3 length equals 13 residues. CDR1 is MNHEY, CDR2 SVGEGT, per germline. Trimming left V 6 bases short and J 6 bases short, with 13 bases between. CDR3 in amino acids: CASSYAAWDTQYF. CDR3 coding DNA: TGTGCCAGCAGCTACGCAGCATGGGATACGCAGTATTTT.

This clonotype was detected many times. CDR3 protein: CASPPGGTGGYTF. The DNA of the CDR3 is TGTGCCAGCCCGCCCGGCGGGACGGGTGGCTACACCTTC. V is TRBV21-1 and J is TRBJ1-2; no check of the table's D call, TRBD1, against the DNA was made. TRBV21-1 is classified as a pseudogene. The CDR3 consists of 13 residues.

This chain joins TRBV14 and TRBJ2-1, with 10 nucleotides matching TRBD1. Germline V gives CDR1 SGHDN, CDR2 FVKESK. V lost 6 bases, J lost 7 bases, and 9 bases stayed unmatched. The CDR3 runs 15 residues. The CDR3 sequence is CASRWGQGRRNEQFF. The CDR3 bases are TGTGCCAGCAGGTGGGGACAGGGGAGGAGAAATGAGCAGTTCTTC.

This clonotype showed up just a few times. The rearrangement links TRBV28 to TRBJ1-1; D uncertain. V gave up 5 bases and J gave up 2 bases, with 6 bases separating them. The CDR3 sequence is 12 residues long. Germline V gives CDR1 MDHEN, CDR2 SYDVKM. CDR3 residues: CASSGDNTEAFF. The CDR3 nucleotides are TGTGCCAGCAGTGGGGATAACACTGAAGCTTTCTTT.

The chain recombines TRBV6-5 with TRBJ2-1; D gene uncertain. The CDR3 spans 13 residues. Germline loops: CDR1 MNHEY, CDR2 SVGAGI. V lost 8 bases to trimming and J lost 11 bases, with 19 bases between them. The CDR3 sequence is CASQLDPSRKQFF. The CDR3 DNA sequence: TGTGCCAGCCAACTCGACCCCTCCAGGAAGCAGTTCTTC.

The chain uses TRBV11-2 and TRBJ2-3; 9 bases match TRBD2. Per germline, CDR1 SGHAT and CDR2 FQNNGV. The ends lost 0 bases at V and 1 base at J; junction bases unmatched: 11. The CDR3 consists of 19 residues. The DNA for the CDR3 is TGTGCCAGCAGCTTAGATTGGGCGGGGGGGCCGATGGGCACAGATACGCAGTATTTT. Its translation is CASSLDWAGGPMGTDTQYF.

In DNA form, the CDR3 reads TGCGCCAGCAGCCAACTTGGGGACAGTTCTAGCACAGATACGCAGTATTTT. It yields the protein CASSQLGDSSSTDTQYF. The chain is built from TRBV4-1 and TRBJ2-3, with 7 bases lining up with TRBD1. The length of the CDR3 is 17 residues. The V segment lost 2 bases and the J segment 0 bases; nucleotides outside the gene matches: 8. Germline V gene sequence: CDR1 MGHRA, CDR2 YSYEKL.

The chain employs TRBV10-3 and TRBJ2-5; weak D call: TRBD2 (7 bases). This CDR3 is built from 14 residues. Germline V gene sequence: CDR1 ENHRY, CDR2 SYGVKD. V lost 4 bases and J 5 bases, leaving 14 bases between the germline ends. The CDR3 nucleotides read TGTGCCATCAGTGGGGGGGGCAGGTTCGAGACCCAGTACTTC. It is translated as CAISGGGRFETQYF.

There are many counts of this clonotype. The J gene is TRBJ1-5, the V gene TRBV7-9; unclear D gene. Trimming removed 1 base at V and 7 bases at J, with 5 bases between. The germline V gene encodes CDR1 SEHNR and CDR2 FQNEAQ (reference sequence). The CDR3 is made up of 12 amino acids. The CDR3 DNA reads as TGTGCCAGCAGCTTAGGAGGGCAGCCCCAGCATTTT. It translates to CASSLGGQPQHF.

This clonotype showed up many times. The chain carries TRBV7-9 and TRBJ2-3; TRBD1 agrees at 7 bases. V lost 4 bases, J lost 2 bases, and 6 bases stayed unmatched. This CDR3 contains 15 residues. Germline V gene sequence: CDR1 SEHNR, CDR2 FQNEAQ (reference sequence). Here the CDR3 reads CASSSGGSDTDTQYF. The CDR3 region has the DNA TGTGCCAGCAGCTCAGGGGGATCAGACACAGATACGCAGTATTTT.

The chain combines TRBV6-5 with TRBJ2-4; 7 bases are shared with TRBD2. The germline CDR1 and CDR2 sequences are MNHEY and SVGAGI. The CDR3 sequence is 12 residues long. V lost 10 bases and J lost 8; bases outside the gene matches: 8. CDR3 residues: CATRMAGDIQYF. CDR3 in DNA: TGTGCCACCAGGATGGCGGGGGACATTCAGTACTTC.

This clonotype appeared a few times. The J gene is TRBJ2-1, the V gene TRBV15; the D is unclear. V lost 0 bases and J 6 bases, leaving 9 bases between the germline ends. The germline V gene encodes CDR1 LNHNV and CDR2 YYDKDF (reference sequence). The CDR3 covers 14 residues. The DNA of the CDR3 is TGTGCCACCAGCAGAGAAGTCATGGGCAATGAGCAGTTCTTC. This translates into CATSREVMGNEQFF.

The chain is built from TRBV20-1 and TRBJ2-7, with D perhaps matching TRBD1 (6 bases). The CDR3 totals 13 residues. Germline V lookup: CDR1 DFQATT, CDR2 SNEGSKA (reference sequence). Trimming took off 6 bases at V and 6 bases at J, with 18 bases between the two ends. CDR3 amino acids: CSARWGQGSEQYF. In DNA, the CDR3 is TGCAGTGCCCGGTGGGGGCAGGGGTCCGAGCAGTACTTC.

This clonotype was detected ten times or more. CDR3 DNA: TGTGCCAGCAGCTTAGGCGGGGCTTCCTACAATGAGCAGTTCTTC. Protein product: CASSLGGASYNEQFF. The chain has TRBV7-2 and TRBJ2-1, with a possible D match to TRBD2 (6 bases). In germline, CDR1 is SGHTA, CDR2 FQGNSA. The V end lost 1 base, the J end lost 1 base, and 8 bases lay between the germline ends. CDR3 length equals 15 residues.

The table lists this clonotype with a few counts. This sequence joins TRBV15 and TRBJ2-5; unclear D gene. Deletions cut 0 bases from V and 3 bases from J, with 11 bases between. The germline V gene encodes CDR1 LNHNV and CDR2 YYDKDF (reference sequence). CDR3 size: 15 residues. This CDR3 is CATSRDLGPEETQYF. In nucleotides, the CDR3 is TGTGCCACCAGCAGAGATCTTGGGCCAGAAGAGACCCAGTACTTC.

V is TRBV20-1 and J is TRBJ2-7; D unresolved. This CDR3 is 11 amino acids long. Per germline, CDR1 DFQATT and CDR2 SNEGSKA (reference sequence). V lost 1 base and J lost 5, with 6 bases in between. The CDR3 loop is CSARVGNEQYF. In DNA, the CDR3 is TGCAGTGCTAGAGTAGGGAACGAGCAGTACTTC.

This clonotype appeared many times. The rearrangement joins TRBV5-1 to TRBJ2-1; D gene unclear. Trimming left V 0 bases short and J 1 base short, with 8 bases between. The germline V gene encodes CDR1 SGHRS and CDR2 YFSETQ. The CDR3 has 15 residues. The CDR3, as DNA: TGCGCCAGCAGCTTGGCGGAATTTTCCTACAATGAGCAGTTCTTC. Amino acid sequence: CASSLAEFSYNEQFF.

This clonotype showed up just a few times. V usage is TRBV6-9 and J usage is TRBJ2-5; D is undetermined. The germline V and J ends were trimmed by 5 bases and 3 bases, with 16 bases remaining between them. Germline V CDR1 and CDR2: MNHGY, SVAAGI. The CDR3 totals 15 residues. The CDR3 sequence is CASSPAPKREETQYF. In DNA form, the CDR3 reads TGTGCCAGCAGTCCTGCGCCAAAGAGAGAAGAGACCCAGTACTTC.

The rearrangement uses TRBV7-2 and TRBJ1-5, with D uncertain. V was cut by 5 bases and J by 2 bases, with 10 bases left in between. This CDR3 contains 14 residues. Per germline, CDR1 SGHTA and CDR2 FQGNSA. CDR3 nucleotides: TGTGCCAGCAGCCACCCCCTGGGCAATCAGCCCCAGCATTTT. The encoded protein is CASSHPLGNQPQHF.

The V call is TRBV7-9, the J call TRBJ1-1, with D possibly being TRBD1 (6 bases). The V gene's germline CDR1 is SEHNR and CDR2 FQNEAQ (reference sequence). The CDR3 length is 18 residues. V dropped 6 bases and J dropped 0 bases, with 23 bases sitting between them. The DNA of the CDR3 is TGTGCCAGCAGGCCGGGACATTCCAATGGGGGAATGAACACTGAAGCTTTCTTT. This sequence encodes CASRPGHSNGGMNTEAFF.